These T cell receptor beta chains were read from a single sample in a study of regulatory T cells in long-lasting Graves disease. TCRdb processed the multiplex PCR reads anew with MiXCR; each CDR3 protein has one entry. Among more than 650,000 distinct CDR3 sequences, 25% to 35% were seen once, and the ten largest hold 40% to 55%. The sample consisted of peripheral blood mononuclear cells (PBMCs), taken when the disease was refractory, from a patient treated with antithyroid drugs. The receptors were gathered from a female donor with Graves disease. The CDR3 runs from the conserved cysteine through the conserved F or W. The D gene is left open where the match is weak. For some rows the clone size is stated as once, few or many, or as a class when expanded; others skip it.

TRBJ1-2	TRBV2	many	-	CASSETMRDWGYTF	TGTGCCAGCAGTGAGACAATGAGGGATTGGGGCTACACCTTC
TRBJ2-4	TRBV29-1	few	-	CSVVYGLAKNIQYF	TGCAGCGTTGTTTACGGTCTAGCCAAAAACATTCAGTACTTC
TRBJ1-5	TRBV19	-	-	CASSMNAGVPRPQHF	TGTGCCAGTAGTATGAATGCAGGGGTACCTCGGCCCCAGCATTTT
TRBJ1-2	TRBV28	-	-	CASSLWMGRGYTF	TGTGCCAGCAGTTTATGGATGGGGCGAGGCTACACCTTC
TRBJ2-1	TRBV11-2	-	-	CASSEQGSPYNEQFF	TGTGCCAGCAGCGAACAGGGCTCCCCCTACAATGAGCAGTTCTTC
TRBJ1-6	TRBV10-3	few	TRBD1	CAISETGGNSPLHF	TGTGCCATCAGTGAGACAGGGGGAAATTCACCCCTCCACTTT
TRBJ2-7	TRBV10-3	-	-	CAISESSASSGYEQYF	TGTGCCATCAGTGAGTCGAGTGCTTCGTCAGGCTACGAGCAGTACTTC
TRBJ2-2	TRBV29-1	-	TRBD1	CSVVKGAANTGELFF	TGCAGCGTTGTTAAGGGGGCTGCGAACACCGGGGAGCTGTTTTTT
TRBJ1-5	TRBV2	-	-	CASSSSGYQPQHF	-
TRBJ1-6	TRBV5-1	-	TRBD1	CASSEGQTNNSPLHF	TGCGCCAGCAGCGAGGGACAGACCAATAATTCACCCCTCCACTTT
TRBJ2-5	TRBV3-1	few	-	CASSQSSGVETQYF	TGTGCCAGCAGCCAATCTTCAGGAGTAGAGACCCAGTACTTC
TRBJ1-4	TRBV28	many	-	CASTPPPGATNEKLFF	TGTGCCAGCACCCCACCACCCGGGGCAACTAATGAAAAACTGTTTTTT
TRBJ1-6	TRBV5-1	-	-	CASSLDGETYNSPLHF	TGCGCCAGCAGCTTGGATGGGGAAACCTATAATTCACCCCTCCACTTT
TRBJ2-7	TRBV28	-	-	CASTPTDYSYEQYF	TGTGCCAGCACCCCGACAGATTACTCCTACGAGCAGTACTTC
TRBJ1-2	TRBV5-1	-	-	CASSFSGTTNYGYTF	TGCGCCAGCAGCTTTTCCGGGACCACTAACTATGGCTACACCTTC
TRBJ2-7	TRBV11-1	once	TRBD2	CASSSPDSGGSYEQYF	TGTGCCAGCAGCTCCCCGGACTCGGGAGGCTCCTACGAGCAGTACTTC
TRBJ2-1	TRBV6-1	-	TRBD2	CASRPLAGVSNEQFF	TGTGCCAGCAGACCCCTAGCGGGAGTCAGTAATGAGCAGTTCTTC
TRBJ1-1	TRBV29-1	-	-	CSVEDESGLNTEAFF	TGCAGCGTTGAAGATGAATCAGGGCTTAACACTGAAGCTTTCTTT
TRBJ1-3	TRBV6-1	-	-	CASSRRGFSGNTIYF	TGTGCCAGCAGTCGCAGAGGGTTCTCTGGAAACACCATATATTTT
TRBJ1-2	TRBV6-1	many	TRBD1	CASSTRQGAGYTF	TGTGCCAGCAGTACGCGACAGGGGGCAGGCTACACCTTC
TRBJ2-5	TRBV10-3	-	-	CAIRTGETQYF	TGTGCCATCAGGACGGGAGAGACCCAGTACTTC
TRBJ1-1	TRBV30	-	-	CAWSVLTGLSTREAFF	TGTGCCTGGAGTGTCTTGACGGGACTCTCGACGAGGGAAGCTTTCTTT
TRBJ2-7	TRBV11-2	-	TRBD2	CASSFGAGEGYEQYF	TGTGCCAGCAGCTTCGGAGCGGGAGAGGGTTACGAGCAGTACTTC
TRBJ1-1	TRBV5-1	few	-	CASSLASGYPEAFF	TGCGCCAGCAGCTTGGCAAGCGGGTACCCTGAAGCTTTCTTT
TRBJ1-1	TRBV12-5	-	-	CASAFPAGNTEAFF	TGTGCTAGTGCCTTCCCGGCCGGGAACACTGAAGCTTTCTTT
TRBJ1-1	TRBV5-1	-	TRBD1	CASSLAGTGIVFF	TGCGCCAGCAGCTTGGCCGGGACAGGGATTGTTTTCTTT
TRBJ2-7	TRBV10-3	few	-	CAISAGQPKSYEQYF	TGTGCCATCAGTGCCGGACAGCCAAAATCCTACGAGCAGTACTTC
TRBJ1-2	TRBV7-6	-	-	CASSGGTTRYTF	TGTGCCAGCAGCGGGGGGACTACTCGCTACACCTTC
TRBJ1-2	TRBV20-1	-	-	CSASFPGLRGYTF	TGCAGTGCTAGTTTTCCAGGTTTGCGTGGCTACACCTTC
TRBJ1-1	TRBV7-9	few	-	CASSPNGGEAFF	TGTGCCAGCAGCCCGAACGGGGGTGAAGCTTTCTTT
TRBJ2-5	TRBV15	-	-	CATAPRNQETQYF	TGTGCCACCGCCCCTAGAAATCAAGAGACCCAGTACTTC
TRBJ1-4	TRBV2	-	-	CASRESREKLFF	TGTGCCAGCAGGGAGTCGCGAGAAAAACTGTTTTTT
TRBJ1-1	TRBV6-1	few	-	CASLKYGQSNTEAFF	TGTGCCAGCTTAAAGTATGGACAATCGAACACTGAAGCTTTCTTT
TRBJ1-1	TRBV20-1	few	-	CSAMTAWGTEAFF	TGCAGTGCTATGACAGCCTGGGGCACTGAAGCTTTCTTT
TRBJ1-3	TRBV10-3	few	-	CAISEAELSGNTIYF	TGTGCCATCAGTGAGGCGGAGTTGTCTGGAAACACCATATATTTT
TRBJ2-5	TRBV28	-	-	CASSLWAGSETQYF	TGTGCCAGCAGTTTATGGGCGGGAAGTGAGACCCAGTACTTC
TRBJ1-1	TRBV20-1	few	TRBD1	CSASRARGGTNTEAFF	TGCAGTGCTAGTCGGGCCAGGGGGGGAACTAACACTGAAGCTTTCTTT
TRBJ2-2	TRBV2	-	-	CASSRISEAGELFF	TGTGCCAGCAGCCGAATCAGCGAGGCCGGGGAGCTGTTTTTT
TRBJ1-1	TRBV12-3/TRBV12-4	many	TRBD1	CASSFGQGRPEAFF	TGTGCCAGCAGCTTCGGACAGGGACGCCCTGAAGCTTTCTTT
TRBJ1-5	TRBV20-1	few	-	CSAAPISPRGNQPQHF	TGCAGTGCTGCCCCAATCTCCCCCAGGGGCAATCAGCCCCAGCATTTT
TRBJ2-7	TRBV11-2	-	-	CASSLSGSKYEQYF	TGTGCCAGCAGCTTAAGTGGGTCAAAATACGAGCAGTACTTC
TRBJ2-1	TRBV29-1	-	TRBD1	CSVDRGQRNNEQFF	TGCAGCGTTGATCGGGGACAGCGGAACAATGAGCAGTTCTTC
TRBJ2-6	TRBV19	many	-	CASSIGASGANVLTF	TGTGCCAGTAGTATAGGAGCTTCTGGGGCCAACGTCCTGACTTTC
TRBJ1-1	TRBV7-3	-	TRBD1	CASSSRTGKNTEAFF	TGTGCCAGCAGCAGTCGGACAGGAAAGAACACTGAAGCTTTCTTT
TRBJ2-7	TRBV7-6	few	TRBD2	CASSAGLASSYEQYF	TGTGCCAGCAGCGCGGGACTAGCGAGCTCCTACGAGCAGTACTTC
TRBJ2-3	TRBV12-3/TRBV12-4	-	-	CASSPPPGTSTDTQYF	TGTGCCAGCAGTCCCCCCCCCGGGACGAGCACAGATACGCAGTATTTT
TRBJ2-2	TRBV5-1	-	-	CASSLHLGLGTGELFF	TGCGCCAGCAGCTTGCATTTGGGATTGGGCACCGGGGAGCTGTTTTTT
TRBJ2-5	TRBV12-3/TRBV12-4	-	TRBD2	CASSLGVVTSGKETQYF	TGTGCCAGCAGTTTAGGGGTGGTTACTAGCGGGAAGGAGACCCAGTACTTC
TRBJ1-5	TRBV6-1	many	TRBD1	CASRRGPVQGGQPQHF	TGTGCCAGCAGAAGGGGGCCGGTTCAGGGAGGGCAGCCCCAGCATTTT
TRBJ1-5	TRBV6-2/TRBV6-3	-	-	CASRTGPGKVIQPQHF	TGTGCCAGCAGAACGGGACCGGGGAAAGTGATTCAGCCCCAGCATTTT
TRBJ1-1	TRBV27	many	-	CASSLSQTAEAFF	TGTGCCAGCAGTTTATCCCAAACAGCTGAAGCTTTCTTT
TRBJ1-3	TRBV12-3/TRBV12-4	many	-	CASTLSGNTIYF	TGTGCCAGCACCCTCTCTGGAAACACCATATATTTT
TRBJ2-1	TRBV6-2/TRBV6-3	-	TRBD2	CASSERTSGNNEQFF	TGTGCCAGCAGTGAAAGGACTAGCGGCAACAATGAGCAGTTCTTC
TRBJ2-7	TRBV27	many	-	CASSFRRGNYEQYF	TGTGCCAGCAGTTTTAGGAGGGGTAACTACGAGCAGTACTTC
TRBJ2-7	TRBV11-3	many	-	CASSLQSSSYEQYF	TGTGCCAGCAGCTTGCAGTCGAGCTCCTACGAGCAGTACTTC